The T cell receptor (beta chain) described here comes from a study of blood T cell repertoires in COVID-19. Germline lookup yields CDR1 LGHDT and CDR2 YNNKEL (reference sequence). Between the trimmed V and J ends, which lost 1 base and 1 base, there was a span of 10 bases. This CDR3 has 15 amino acids. The table came from immunoSEQ multiplex PCR; TCRdb's copy has only in-frame clones and leaves some out. The sample lists around 300,000 clones; approximately 88% were seen once. Participants spanned ages about 18 to 90 years and resided in over 20 US areas. In assigning cohorts, the study relied on participant-reported clinical history. Recovered Cohort 3 donors showed two negative PCRs, clearance, or symptom resolution.

The material sequenced was PBMCs or T cells enriched from blood (not recorded which). This clonotype was obtained from a man in his thirties or forties who had recovered from COVID-19. This rearrangement joins TRBV3-1 (or the pseudogene TRBV3-2) to TRBJ1-1; tentatively, D is TRBD1 (5 bases). The CDR3 here is CASSQGVDRNTEAFF. The DNA of the CDR3 is TGTGCCAGCAGCCAAGGAGTCGACAGGAACACTGAAGCTTTCTTT.